This T cell receptor (beta chain) was identified during a study of T cell responses to AZD1222 COVID-19 vaccine. Study-level background: Samples with a second dose at about 4 or about 12 weeks were pooled together.

Points from the study as a whole: Unmutated variant regions are reportedly the target of nearly half of TCRs that are spike-specific. Donors were chiefly white British, with a greater number of females, and clonal diversity was perhaps underestimated.

Sequencing was performed with immunoSEQ multiplex PCR; in TCRdb, only in-frame clones are kept and a portion is missing. The table records some 130,000 clones, over 75% of them present only once. A word on this clone: Its antigen remains unidentified.

CDR3 size: 15 residues. With 9 bases removed from V and 0 bases from J, the gap between germline ends came to 14 bases. Germline V gene data show CDR1 as SNHLY and CDR2 as FYNNEI. This TCR derives from an adult in good health. The sample was peripheral blood, taken on day 0 of AZD1222 vaccination. The chain carries TRBV2 and TRBJ1-4, with a possible D match to TRBD1 (5 bases). The CDR3 coding sequence is TGTGCCAGTCAGGGAGTTGGAGCAACTAATGAAAAACTGTTTTTT. Encoded protein: CASQGVGATNEKLFF.